Following are 18 T cell receptor beta chains from one sample sequenced in a study of cytomegalovirus exposure and HLA in healthy donors. 13 Jbeta primers and 60 Vbeta primers were used for the PCR. Data came from immunoSEQ multiplex PCR; TCRdb stores just in-frame clones and leaves some out. This table holds around 100,000 clones, under 85% found once. Sequenced input: PBMCs. The receptors were gathered from a middle-aged man in good health and CMV-seropositive.

As concerns this clone: Other nucleotide sequences in the sample specify the same CDR3. This sequence joins TRBV18 and TRBJ2-5; no reliable D call. V was cut by 3 bases and J by 1 base, with 9 bases left in between. The CDR3 consists of 14 residues. The V gene's germline CDR1 is KGHSH and CDR2 LQKENI. CDR3 protein: CASSPRRSQETQYF. As DNA, the CDR3 is TGTGCCAGCTCACCCCGCCGGAGCCAAGAGACCCAGTACTTC.

The chain is built from TRBV6-1 and TRBJ2-3, with 7 bases fitting TRBD2. Germline CDR1 MNHNS, CDR2 SASEGT. CDR3 length equals 15 residues. V gave up 4 bases and J gave up 1 base; unmatched junction bases: 5. CDR3 loop: CASSVLAEGTDTQYF. CDR3 coding DNA: TGTGCCAGCAGTGTCCTAGCGGAGGGCACAGATACGCAGTATTTT.

This sequence joins TRBV5-1 and TRBJ2-1, with D maybe TRBD2 (5 bases). Trimming stripped 3 bases from V and 9 bases from J, with 13 bases between. The CDR3 has 13 residues. Germline lookup yields CDR1 SGHRS and CDR2 YFSETQ. The CDR3 nucleotides are TGCGCCAGCAGCTCACTAGAGCCGCGTGAGCAGTTCTTC. As protein: CASSSLEPREQFF. Full variable domain (missing parts from reference TRBV5-1 and TRBJ2-1): KAGVTQTPRYLIKTRGQQVTLSCSPISGHRSVSWYQQTPGQGLQFLFEYFSETQRNKGNFPGRFSGRQFSNSRSEMNVSTLELGDSALYLCASSSLEPREQFFGPGTRLTVL.

This chain uses TRBV6-5 with TRBJ1-1, with 10 bases lining up with TRBD1. The ends lost 6 bases at V and 4 bases at J; junction bases unmatched: 8. The CDR3 is 15 residues long. The germline V gene encodes CDR1 MNHEY and CDR2 SVGAGI. The DNA of the CDR3 is TGTGCCAGCAGCCATAGACGGACAGGGGGCACTGAAGCTTTCTTT. This gives the protein CASSHRRTGGTEAFF.

As to this clone: One end of the junction fails to match germline, which may point to a read error. This sequence joins TRBV19 and TRBJ2-7; TRBD1 is a possible D gene (6 bases). The CDR3 consists of 14 residues. Germline CDR1 is LNHDA and CDR2 is SQIVND (reference sequence). The CDR3 nucleotides read TGTGCCAGTAGAGAGTGGGGGACATCCGACGAACAGTACTTC. This translates into CASREWGTSDEQYF.

This clone was seen a handful of times. This chain links TRBV29-1 with TRBJ2-3; TRBD2 matches at 8 bases. Germline CDR1 SQVTM, CDR2 ANQGSEA. After removal of 0 bases from V and 5 bases from J, the junction contained 7 bases not matched to a gene. The CDR3 consists of 15 residues. The CDR3 coding sequence is TGCAGCGTTGAAGATCCAGCGGGAGCGATAGATACGCAGTATTTT. It yields the protein CSVEDPAGAIDTQYF.

The chain couples TRBV9 to TRBJ2-7, with 7 positions matching TRBD1. CDR3 length equals 13 residues. The junction had 3 bases not matched to a gene; V was cut back by 0 bases and J by 6 bases. Per the germline V gene, CDR1 is SGDLS and CDR2 is YYNGEE. The CDR3 coding sequence is TGTGCCAGCAGCGTAGGGACAGGCTCCGAGCAGTACTTC. Translated: CASSVGTGSEQYF.

This clone has a handful of counts. The chain recombines TRBV4-3 with TRBJ2-7; D might be TRBD1 (5 bases). CDR1 and CDR2 (germline): LGHNA, YSLEER. Trimming took off 1 base at V and 0 bases at J, with 10 bases between the two ends. This CDR3 is built from 15 residues. CDR3 nucleotides: TGCGCCAGCAGCCAAGGGGGCAGTACCTCCTACGAGCAGTACTTC. Residues: CASSQGGSTSYEQYF.

This clone is a singleton in its sample. V gene TRBV5-4 combines with J gene TRBJ1-3; D gene uncertain. The CDR3 contains 16 residues. V was cut by 0 bases and J by 0 bases, with 10 bases left in between. CDR1 SGHNT and CDR2 YYREEE come from the germline V gene (reference sequence). CDR3 sequence (DNA): TGTGCCAGCAGCTTGGAAAGACGGAGCTCTGGAAACACCATATATTTT. It codes for CASSLERRSSGNTIYF. Full variable domain (remainder filled in from reference TRBV5-4 and TRBJ1-3): ETGVTQSPTHLIKTRGQQVTLRCSSQSGHNTVSWYQQALGQGPQFIFQYYREEENGRGNFPPRFSGLQFPNYSSELNVNALELDDSALYLCASSLERRSSGNTIYFGEGSWLTVV.

Here the CDR3 reads CASSPQNRGSGANVLTF. In DNA form, the CDR3 reads TGTGCCAGCAGCCCCCAAAACAGGGGCTCTGGGGCCAACGTCCTGACTTTC. V and J are TRBV7-2 and TRBJ2-6, with 7 positions matching TRBD1. The CDR3 sequence is 17 residues long. The junction had 7 bases not matched to a gene; V was cut back by 5 bases and J by 0 bases. Germline loops: CDR1 SGHTA, CDR2 FQGNSA. Full variable domain (remainder filled in from reference TRBV7-2 and TRBJ2-6): GAGVSQSPSNKVTEKGKDVELRCDPISGHTALYWYRQSLGQGLEFLIYFQGNSAPDKSGLPSDRFSAERTGGSVSTLTIQRTQQEDSAVYLCASSPQNRGSGANVLTFGAGSRLTVL.

The sample holds a few counts of this clone. A junction boundary mismatches the germline segment, possibly from a read error. CDR3: CASSLARTGGMLRF. CDR3 sequence (DNA): TGTGCCAGCAGCTTAGCCCGGACAGGGGGGATGTTACGGTTC. V gene TRBV11-2 combines with J gene TRBJ2-7, with 10 nucleotides matching TRBD1. The CDR3 has 14 residues. The germline gives CDR1 SGHAT, CDR2 FQNNGV.

CDR3 DNA sequence: TGTGCCAGCAGTGTGACAGGGGGAGATGAAAAACTGTTTTTT. It specifies CASSVTGGDEKLFF. The rearrangement joins TRBV28 to TRBJ1-4, with TRBD1 matching 9 bases. The CDR3 totals 14 residues. Unmatched junction bases numbered 4, after V lost 5 bases and J lost 6 bases. CDR1 MDHEN and CDR2 SYDVKM come from the germline V gene.

The chain employs TRBV4-3 and TRBJ2-7, with TRBD2 matching 11 bases. Germline-derived CDR1 and CDR2 are LGHNA and YSLEER. This CDR3 is 17 amino acids long. The ends lost 0 bases at V and 3 bases at J; junction bases unmatched: 7. The CDR3 loop reads CASSQDLAGGPHYEQYF. The CDR3 region has the DNA TGCGCCAGCAGCCAAGATTTAGCGGGAGGGCCCCACTACGAGCAGTACTTC.

V gene TRBV18 combines with J gene TRBJ2-3; TRBD2 matches at 15 bases. From germline, CDR1 is KGHSH and CDR2 LQKENI. The CDR3 has 16 amino acids. V shed 3 bases, J shed 9 bases, and the junction held 7 bases outside the gene matches. The CDR3 DNA reads TGTGCCAGCTCACCGCCGGGACTAGCGGGAGGAGACACGCAGTATTTT. This gives the protein CASSPPGLAGGDTQYF.

This chain links TRBV7-2 with TRBJ1-6; D gene ambiguous. V lost 0 bases and J 5 bases, leaving 8 bases between the germline ends. The CDR3 is 15 amino acids. Germline V gene data show CDR1 as SGHTA and CDR2 as FQGNSA. The CDR3 loop is CASSLAAGDNSPLHF. DNA of the CDR3: TGTGCCAGCAGCTTAGCGGCCGGGGATAATTCACCCCTCCACTTT. The full variable domain, in which reference TRBV7-2 and TRBJ1-6 provide the parts outside the CDR3, is GAGVSQSPSNKVTEKGKDVELRCDPISGHTALYWYRQSLGQGLEFLIYFQGNSAPDKSGLPSDRFSAERTGGSVSTLTIQRTQQEDSAVYLCASSLAAGDNSPLHFGNGTRLTVT.

This clone was seen once. The genes are TRBV7-9 and TRBJ2-1, with 7 bases identical to TRBD1. The germline CDR1 and CDR2 sequences are SEHNR and FQNEAQ (reference sequence). This CDR3 is built from 15 residues. The V segment lost 5 bases and the J segment 3 bases; nucleotides outside the gene matches: 7. Written as DNA, the CDR3 is TGTGCCAGCAGCGTTACAGGGGCCTACTACAATGAGCAGTTCTTC. This gives the protein CASSVTGAYYNEQFF. The whole variable domain, filled in from reference TRBV7-9 and TRBJ2-1, reads DTGVSQNPRHKITKRGQNVTFRCDPISEHNRLYWYRQTLGQGPEFLTYFQNEAQLEKSRLLSDRFSAERPKGSFSTLEIQRTEQGDSAMYLCASSVTGAYYNEQFFGPGTRLTVL.

This sequence joins TRBV2 and TRBJ2-7, with D possibly being TRBD2 (5 bases). CDR1 and CDR2 from the germline V gene are SNHLY and FYNNEI. This CDR3 comprises 16 residues. V lost 2 bases and J 2 bases, leaving 16 bases between the germline ends. The CDR3 DNA reads as TGTGCCAGCAGTGAATACTCGGGGAACCTGGCCTACGAGCAGTACTTC. Amino acids: CASSEYSGNLAYEQYF.

The chain carries TRBV5-1 and TRBJ2-5; 7 bases are a match to TRBD1. Germline V CDR1 and CDR2: SGHRS, YFSETQ. V lost 2 bases to trimming and J lost 7 bases; unmatched junction nucleotides: 8. The CDR3 totals 14 residues. CDR3 DNA: TGCGCCAGCAGCTTCGGGACAGTCTCGGGGACCCAGTACTTC. Its protein product is CASSFGTVSGTQYF.